These T cell receptor beta chains were read from a single sample in a study of cytomegalovirus exposure and HLA in healthy donors. Libraries were prepared by immunoSEQ multiplex PCR; TCRdb keeps only in-frame clonotypes and omits some of them. The table has roughly 110,000 clones, approximately 80% seen once. The sequencing input was PBMCs. These receptors came from a woman aged 18-30 years in good health and CMV-seropositive. Each CDR3 is given with its conserved first and last residue. The D gene is left open where the match is weak. Size tells how often a clone was seen (once, few, many) or the class of an expanded clone, and some rows leave it out.

J: TRBJ1-5
size: -
D: -
V: TRBV5-6
DNA: TGTGCCAGCAGCTCCACCTCGGGGAAGGAGGTGCATCAGCCCCAGCATTTT
CDR3: CASSSTSGKEVHQPQHF

J: TRBJ1-5
size: -
D: TRBD1
V: TRBV19
DNA: TGTGCCAGTAGTAGACAGGGTGAGCCCCAGCATTTT
CDR3: CASSRQGEPQHF

J: TRBJ2-6
size: once
D: TRBD2
V: TRBV19
DNA: TGTGCCAGTAGTATAGACCAGACTAGCGGGAGGGCCGGGGCCAACGTCCTGACTTTC
CDR3: CASSIDQTSGRAGANVLTF

J: TRBJ2-7
size: once
D: -
V: TRBV5-4
DNA: TGTGCCAGCAGCTTTGGGACTTGGGCATCGGGCGAGCAGTACTTC
CDR3: CASSFGTWASGEQYF

J: TRBJ2-5
size: -
D: -
V: TRBV6-5
DNA: TGTGCCAGCACCCCTGCCGGGACTGAGACCCAGTACTTC
CDR3: CASTPAGTETQYF

J: TRBJ2-6
size: -
D: -
V: TRBV6-1
DNA: TGTGCCACACGGGATACCCTCTCTGGGGCCAACGTCCTGACTTTC
CDR3: CATRDTLSGANVLTF

J: TRBJ2-3
size: -
D: TRBD1
V: TRBV5-1
DNA: TGCGCCAGCAGCCTACTGAGAAGACAGGGCCATTCTAGCACAGATACGCAGTATTTT
CDR3: CASSLLRRQGHSSTDTQYF

J: TRBJ2-3
size: -
D: TRBD2
V: TRBV5-4
DNA: TGTGCCAGCAGCCCCCCAGCGGGAGGCGGAACAGATACGCAGTATTTT
CDR3: CASSPPAGGGTDTQYF

J: TRBJ1-2
size: -
D: -
V: TRBV10-2
DNA: TGCGCCAGCAGTGAGTCCCAGGGGTATGGCTACACCTTC
CDR3: CASSESQGYGYTF

J: TRBJ2-3
size: -
D: -
V: TRBV5-1
DNA: TGCGCCAGCAGCTTGGCAAAGTCGGCAGATACGCAGTATTTT
CDR3: CASSLAKSADTQYF

J: TRBJ1-2
size: -
D: -
V: TRBV5-8
DNA: TGTGCCAGCAGCTCCTTGTCGGAGGGACTCGCCTATGGCTACACCTTC
CDR3: CASSSLSEGLAYGYTF

J: TRBJ2-2
size: few
D: TRBD1
V: TRBV28
DNA: TGTGCCAGCAGATCTACTGAGGGGGCTCGGAACACCGGGGAGCTGTTTTTT
CDR3: CASRSTEGARNTGELFF

J: TRBJ1-1
size: -
D: -
V: TRBV14
DNA: TGTGCCAGCAGCCAAGATAGGAGGGTAGCTTTCTTT
CDR3: CASSQDRRVAFF

J: TRBJ2-3
size: -
D: TRBD2
V: TRBV28
DNA: TGTGCCAGCAGTCCACAGCGGGAGAGGACAGATGCGCAGTATTTT
CDR3: CASSPQRERTDAQYF

J: TRBJ2-7
size: -
D: -
V: TRBV9
DNA: TGTGCCAGCAGCGTAGCCCTAGCGGACAGCTACGAGCAGTACTTC
CDR3: CASSVALADSYEQYF

J: TRBJ1-2
size: -
D: TRBD1
V: TRBV5-1
DNA: TGCGCCAGCAGCATAGACAGGGGGATTGGCTACACCTTC
CDR3: CASSIDRGIGYTF

J: TRBJ2-7
size: -
D: -
V: TRBV4-2
DNA: TGTGCCAGCAGCCAGGCGGACTACACCTACGAGCAGTACTTC
CDR3: CASSQADYTYEQYF

J: TRBJ1-4
size: -
D: -
V: TRBV5-6
DNA: TGTGCCAGCAGCTTGACTAGTTTTAGTGAAAAACTGTTTTTT
CDR3: CASSLTSFSEKLFF

J: TRBJ2-3
size: -
D: -
V: TRBV6-1
DNA: TGTGCCAGCAGTGTGGACTCGACAGATACGCAGTATTTT
CDR3: CASSVDSTDTQYF

J: TRBJ2-3
size: -
D: -
V: TRBV27
DNA: TGTGCCAGCAGTTGGACATCCAGCACAGATACGCAGTATTTT
CDR3: CASSWTSSTDTQYF

J: TRBJ1-6
size: -
D: -
V: TRBV6-5
DNA: TGTGCCAGCAGTTACGGGGGCGTATGGAATTCACCCCTCCACTTT
CDR3: CASSYGGVWNSPLHF

J: TRBJ2-7
size: -
D: TRBD2
V: TRBV5-6
DNA: TGTGCCAGCAGCTTGACTAGCGGGAGGGCAGCTTACGAGCAGTACTTC
CDR3: CASSLTSGRAAYEQYF

J: TRBJ2-1
size: -
D: -
V: TRBV9
DNA: TGTGCCAGCAGCGTGAGAGATGAGCAGTTCTTC
CDR3: CASSVRDEQFF

J: TRBJ1-4
size: -
D: -
V: TRBV19
DNA: TGTGCCAGTAGATGGAGGGGAGGGGAAAAACTGTTTTTT
CDR3: CASRWRGGEKLFF

J: TRBJ2-3
size: -
D: -
V: TRBV18
DNA: TGTGCCAGCTCGGAGTTCACAGATACGCAGTATTTT
CDR3: CASSEFTDTQYF